A single sample is the source of the 15 T cell receptor beta chains below, sequenced in a study of post-analysis software for immune sequencing data. Unique molecular identifiers had been added to the TCR beta cDNA libraries. TCRdb analysed the PCR reads with MiXCR anew, one entry per CDR3 protein. Counted here are 450,000 or so distinct CDR3 sequences, around 40% occurring once; the ten biggest clones make up about an eighth. Their antigen targets remain unknown. Findings and limits, study-wide: Patients carried several TRBV segments more frequently than controls did, and TRBV5-6, TRBV5-1 and TRBV20-1 were among them.

Input material: blood. The source is a girl aged 5 to 17 with multiple sclerosis.

The J gene is TRBJ1-2, the V gene TRBV7-2; TRBD1 aligns across 8 bases. V lost 5 bases, J lost 3 bases, and 8 bases stayed unmatched. Per germline, CDR1 SGHTA and CDR2 FQGNSA. This CDR3 contains 15 residues. CDR3 coding DNA: TGTGCCAGCAGCCCTGGACAGGGAGTAGACTATGGCTACACCTTC. Translating gives CASSPGQGVDYGYTF.

The chain links TRBV29-1 to TRBJ2-5; 7 positions agree with TRBD1. After removal of 7 bases from V and 5 bases from J, the junction contained 4 bases not matched to a gene. This CDR3 spans 11 amino acids. Per the germline V gene, CDR1 is SQVTM and CDR2 is ANQGSEA. The CDR3 here is CSATGDETQYF. The CDR3 DNA follows: TGCAGCGCAACAGGGGACGAGACCCAGTACTTC.

V usage is TRBV5-1 and J usage is TRBJ2-1; D uncertain. The CDR3 sequence is 14 residues long. Between the trimmed V and J ends, which lost 4 bases and 4 bases, there was a span of 12 bases. Per the germline V gene, CDR1 is SGHRS and CDR2 is YFSETQ. This chain's CDR3 is CASSQGRPYNEQFF. CDR3 DNA: TGCGCCAGCAGCCAAGGACGACCTTACAATGAGCAGTTCTTC.

The chain has TRBV20-1 and TRBJ2-3, with a weak D call TRBD2 (5 bases). Germline V lookup: CDR1 DFQATT, CDR2 SNEGSKA (reference sequence). The CDR3 loop spans 15 amino acids. V was trimmed by 6 bases and J by 1 base, leaving 17 bases between them. This chain's CDR3 is CSAEGEGAGTDTQYF. CDR3 sequence (DNA): TGCAGTGCCGAGGGCGAGGGCGCCGGCACAGATACGCAGTATTTT.

This clonotype has more than one count but fewer than ten. The rearrangement uses TRBV21-1 and TRBJ2-7; TRBD1 was called by the table and not checked on the DNA. TRBV21-1 is a known pseudogene. This CDR3 spans 15 amino acids. CDR3 DNA sequence: TGTGCCAGCAGCAATGGTCCGGGCGGAACCTACGAGCAGTACTTC. This codes for CASSNGPGGTYEQYF.

This chain connects TRBV9 to TRBJ2-7; perhaps TRBD2 as D (6 bases). Germline V gives CDR1 SGDLS, CDR2 YYNGEE. The CDR3 is made up of 15 amino acids. V dropped 0 bases and J dropped 5 bases, with 15 bases sitting between them. The CDR3 protein is CASSVALGSRDEQYF. CDR3 coding DNA: TGTGCCAGCAGCGTAGCCCTCGGGAGTCGAGACGAGCAGTACTTC.

The chain has TRBV7-3 and TRBJ2-1; 11 bases are a match to TRBD2. J lost 9 bases, V lost 3 bases, and 7 bases had no gene match. Germline V CDR1 and CDR2: SGHTA, FQGTGA. This CDR3 region has 15 residues. Here the CDR3 reads CASSFLASGRSEQFF. The CDR3 region has the DNA TGTGCCAGCAGCTTTCTGGCTAGCGGGAGGTCTGAGCAGTTCTTC.

This clonotype was seen a handful of times. The gene calls are TRBV19 and TRBJ2-4; 10 nucleotides line up with TRBD1. Near its end, the DNA agrees better with TRBJ2-7, so the J call may be wrong. The CDR3 contains 14 residues. Germline assignment: CDR1 LNHDA and CDR2 SQIVND (reference sequence). The CDR3 reads CASSRRDRGDEQYF. The CDR3 coding sequence is TGTGCCAGTAGTAGAAGGGACAGGGGAGACGAGCAGTACTTC.

This sequence joins TRBV7-2 and TRBJ2-1; 8 nucleotides match TRBD2. V trimming: 1 base; J trimming: 5 bases; junction bases outside the gene matches: 1. The CDR3 runs 14 residues. CDR1 is SGHTA, CDR2 FQGNSA, per germline. CDR3 residues: CASSLGTSNNEQFF. In DNA form, the CDR3 reads TGTGCCAGCAGCTTAGGGACTAGCAACAATGAGCAGTTCTTC.

In this sample, this clonotype turned up a few times. The rearrangement joins TRBV6-1 to TRBJ2-3, with D perhaps matching TRBD1 or TRBD2 (5 bases each). V was shortened by 6 bases and J by 5 bases, with 9 bases between the two germline ends. Germline-derived CDR1 and CDR2 are MNHNS and SASEGT. The CDR3 extends over 12 amino acids. The DNA of the CDR3 is TGTGCCAGCAGGGGGGTAGGAGATACGCAGTATTTT. As protein: CASRGVGDTQYF.

CDR3 sequence reads: CSAKPNEQFF. The CDR3, as DNA: TGCAGCGCTAAGCCTAATGAGCAGTTCTTC. This rearrangement joins TRBV29-1 to TRBJ2-1, with D unclear. In germline, CDR1 is SQVTM, CDR2 ANQGSEA. The CDR3 spans 10 residues. Deletions cut 7 bases from V and 7 bases from J, with 8 bases between.

The chain employs TRBV24-1 and TRBJ2-7; 7 nucleotides agree with TRBD2. The junction had 15 bases not matched to a gene; V was cut back by 3 bases and J by 2 bases. The germline V gene encodes CDR1 KGHDR and CDR2 SFDVKD. The length of the CDR3 is 18 residues. Written as DNA, the CDR3 is TGTGCCACCAGTGATACCGGACCACCAGGGAGGGTAGCCTACGAGCAGTACTTC. Its protein is CATSDTGPPGRVAYEQYF.

The chain couples TRBV6-5 to TRBJ2-3, with 8 bases lining up with TRBD2. The trim removed 5 bases at V and 4 bases at J, leaving 5 bases unmatched. Germline CDR1 and CDR2: MNHEY and SVGAGI. This CDR3 spans 14 amino acids. The CDR3 region is CASSERERPDTQYF. The CDR3 DNA reads TGTGCCAGCAGTGAGCGGGAGCGTCCAGATACGCAGTATTTT.

The chain uses TRBV9 and TRBJ2-1; D unresolved. Germline-derived CDR1 and CDR2 are SGDLS and YYNGEE. The CDR3 contains 13 residues. Trimming left V 4 bases short and J 8 bases short, with 13 bases between. Here the CDR3 reads CASSMILTDEQFF. The CDR3 nucleotides are TGTGCCAGCAGCATGATCCTCACGGATGAGCAGTTCTTC.

The chain is built from TRBV12-5 and TRBJ1-5; no clear D gene. V lost 7 bases and J 4 bases, leaving 11 bases between the germline ends. This CDR3 contains 13 residues. CDR1 is LGHNT and CDR2 is FRNRAP in the germline V gene. The CDR3, as DNA: TGTGCTAGTGCCTTGGACTCTAATCAGCCCCAGCATTTT. Translated, it gives CASALDSNQPQHF.